This T cell receptor beta chain was recovered during a study of CD8+ T cells in alopecia areata. Study as a whole: Treated patients were given oral tofacitinib, which was dosed at 5 to 10 mg twice daily.

Treatment described: oral pan-JAK inhibitor, 5-10 mg twice daily. Extracted from the samples, RNA was reverse transcribed into cDNA to serve as the sequencing template. The table came from immunoSEQ multiplex PCR; TCRdb's copy has only in-frame clones and leaves some out. The table lists more than 200,000 clones, roughly 40% of them singletons. This clone was observed a few times. Its antigen is unidentified. Study-wide results and limits: As there was one nonresponder, how baseline CD8+ expansion relates to response remains uncertain.

This TCR came from a human donor with alopecia areata. Specimen: CD4+ T cells sorted from blood, collected at approximately week 36, from a patient treated with tofacitinib.

The CDR3 DNA sequence: TGCGCCAGCAGCTTCGGGACTAGCGGTCGGGACATTCAGTACTTC. This translates into CASSFGTSGRDIQYF. V usage is TRBV5-1 and J usage is TRBJ2-4, with 11 nucleotides matching TRBD2. The CDR3 is 15 residues long. Germline V gene sequence: CDR1 SGHRS, CDR2 YFSETQ. V shed 2 bases and J 8 bases; nucleotides not matched to a gene: 6.